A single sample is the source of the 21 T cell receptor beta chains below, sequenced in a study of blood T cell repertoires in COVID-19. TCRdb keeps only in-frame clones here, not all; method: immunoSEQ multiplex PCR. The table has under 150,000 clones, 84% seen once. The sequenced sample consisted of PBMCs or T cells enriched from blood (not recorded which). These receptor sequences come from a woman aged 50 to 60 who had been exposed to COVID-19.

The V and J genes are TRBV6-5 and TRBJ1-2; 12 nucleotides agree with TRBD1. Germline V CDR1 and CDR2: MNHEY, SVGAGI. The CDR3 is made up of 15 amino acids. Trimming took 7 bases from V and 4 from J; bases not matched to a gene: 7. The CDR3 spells CASKTGTGGSYGYTF. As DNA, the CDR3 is TGTGCCAGCAAAACTGGGACAGGGGGCAGCTATGGCTACACCTTC.

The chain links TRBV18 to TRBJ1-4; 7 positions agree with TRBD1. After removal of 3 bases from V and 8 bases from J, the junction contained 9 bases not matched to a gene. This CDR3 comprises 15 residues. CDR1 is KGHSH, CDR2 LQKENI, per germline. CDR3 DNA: TGTGCCAGCTCACCTGAAAAGGGGGCGCGGGAAAAACTGTTTTTT. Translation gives CASSPEKGAREKLFF.

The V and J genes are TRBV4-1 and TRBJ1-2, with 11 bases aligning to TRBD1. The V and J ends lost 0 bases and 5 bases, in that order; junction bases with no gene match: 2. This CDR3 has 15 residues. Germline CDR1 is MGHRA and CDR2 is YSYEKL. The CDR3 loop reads CASSQDGTGGYGYTF. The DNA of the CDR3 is TGCGCCAGCAGCCAAGATGGGACAGGGGGATATGGCTACACCTTC.

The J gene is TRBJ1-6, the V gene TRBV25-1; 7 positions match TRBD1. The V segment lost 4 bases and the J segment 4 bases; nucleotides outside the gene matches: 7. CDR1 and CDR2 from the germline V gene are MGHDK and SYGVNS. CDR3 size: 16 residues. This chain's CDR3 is CASSGFKGAYNSPLHF. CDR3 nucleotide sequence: TGTGCCAGCAGTGGGTTTAAGGGGGCGTATAATTCACCCCTCCACTTT. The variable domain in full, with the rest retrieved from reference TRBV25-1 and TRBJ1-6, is EADIYQTPRYLVIGTGKKITLECSQTMGHDKMYWYQQDPGMELHLIHYSYGVNSTEKGDLSSESTVSRIRTEHFPLTLESARPSHTSQYLCASSGFKGAYNSPLHFGNGTRLTVT.

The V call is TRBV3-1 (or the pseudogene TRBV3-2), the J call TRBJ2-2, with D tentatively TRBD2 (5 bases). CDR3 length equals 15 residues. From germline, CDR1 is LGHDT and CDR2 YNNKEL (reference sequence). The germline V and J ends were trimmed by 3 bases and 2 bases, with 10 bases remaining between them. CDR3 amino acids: CASSHARGNTGELFF. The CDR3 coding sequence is TGTGCCAGCAGCCATGCCCGGGGTAACACCGGGGAGCTGTTTTTT.

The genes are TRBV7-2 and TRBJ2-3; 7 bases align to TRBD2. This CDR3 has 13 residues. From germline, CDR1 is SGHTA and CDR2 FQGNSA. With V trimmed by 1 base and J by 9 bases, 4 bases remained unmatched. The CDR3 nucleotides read TGTGCCAGCAGCTTAGGAGGACTAGAGACGCAGTATTTT. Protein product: CASSLGGLETQYF. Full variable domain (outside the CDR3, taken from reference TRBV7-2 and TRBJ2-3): GAGVSQSPSNKVTEKGKDVELRCDPISGHTALYWYRQSLGQGLEFLIYFQGNSAPDKSGLPSDRFSAERTGGSVSTLTIQRTQQEDSAVYLCASSLGGLETQYFGPGTRLTVL.

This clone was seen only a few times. In nucleotides, the CDR3 is TGCGCCAGCAGCTTGTGGAGGTATAACACTGAAGCTTTCTTT. It is translated as CASSLWRYNTEAFF. This chain uses TRBV5-1 with TRBJ1-1; D gene uncertain. V was trimmed by 1 base and J by 2 bases, leaving 9 bases between them. CDR1 and CDR2 (germline): SGHRS, YFSETQ. The CDR3 runs 14 residues.

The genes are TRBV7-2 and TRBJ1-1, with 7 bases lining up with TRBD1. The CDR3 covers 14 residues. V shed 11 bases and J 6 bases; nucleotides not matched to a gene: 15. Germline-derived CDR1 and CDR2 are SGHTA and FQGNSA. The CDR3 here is CAGGHAGGEAEAFF. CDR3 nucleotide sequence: TGTGCCGGCGGCCACGCAGGGGGAGAGGCTGAAGCTTTCTTT.

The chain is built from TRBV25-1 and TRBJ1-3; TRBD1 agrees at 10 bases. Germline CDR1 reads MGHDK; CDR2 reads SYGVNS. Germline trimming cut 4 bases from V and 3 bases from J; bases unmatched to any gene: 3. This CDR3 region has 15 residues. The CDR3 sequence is CASSAGTGVGNTIYF. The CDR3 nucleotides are TGTGCCAGCAGTGCGGGGACAGGGGTTGGAAACACCATATATTTT.

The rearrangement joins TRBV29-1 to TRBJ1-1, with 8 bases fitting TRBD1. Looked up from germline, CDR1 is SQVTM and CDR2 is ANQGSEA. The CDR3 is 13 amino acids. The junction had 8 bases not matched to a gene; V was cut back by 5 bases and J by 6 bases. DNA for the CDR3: TGCAGCGTTCGGACAGGGCTCGGCCCTGAAGCTTTCTTT. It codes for CSVRTGLGPEAFF.

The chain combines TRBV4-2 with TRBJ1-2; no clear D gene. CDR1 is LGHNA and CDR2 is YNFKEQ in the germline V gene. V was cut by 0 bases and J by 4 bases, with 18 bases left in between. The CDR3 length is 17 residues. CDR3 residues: CASSQDARRGVGYGYTF. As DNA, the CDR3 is TGTGCCAGCAGCCAAGACGCGCGCAGAGGAGTTGGCTATGGCTACACCTTC.

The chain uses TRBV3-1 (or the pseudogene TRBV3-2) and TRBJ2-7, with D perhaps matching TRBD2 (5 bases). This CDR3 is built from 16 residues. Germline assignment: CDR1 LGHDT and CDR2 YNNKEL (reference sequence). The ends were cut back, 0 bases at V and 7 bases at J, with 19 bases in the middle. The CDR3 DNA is TGTGCCAGCAGCCAAGATAAGGACCACCGACCGGGAGAGCAGTACTTC. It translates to CASSQDKDHRPGEQYF.

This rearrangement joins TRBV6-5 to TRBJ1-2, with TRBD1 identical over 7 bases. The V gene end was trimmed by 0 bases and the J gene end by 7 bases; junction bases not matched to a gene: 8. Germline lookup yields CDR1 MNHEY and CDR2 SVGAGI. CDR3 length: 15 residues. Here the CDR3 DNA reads TGTGCCAGCAGTTACTCCACGACAGGGAGTTCTGGCTACACCTTC. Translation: CASSYSTTGSSGYTF.

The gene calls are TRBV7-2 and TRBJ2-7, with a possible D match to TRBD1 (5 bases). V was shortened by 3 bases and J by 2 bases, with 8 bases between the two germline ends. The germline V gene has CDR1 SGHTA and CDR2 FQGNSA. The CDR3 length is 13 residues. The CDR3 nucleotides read TGTGCCAGCAGCTTTACAGGCACCTACGAGCAGTACTTC. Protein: CASSFTGTYEQYF.

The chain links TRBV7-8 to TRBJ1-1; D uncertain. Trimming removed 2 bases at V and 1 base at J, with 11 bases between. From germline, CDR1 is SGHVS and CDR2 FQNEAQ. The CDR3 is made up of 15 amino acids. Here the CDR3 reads CASSLSAPGNTEAFF. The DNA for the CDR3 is TGTGCCAGCAGCTTATCGGCCCCAGGGAACACTGAAGCTTTCTTT. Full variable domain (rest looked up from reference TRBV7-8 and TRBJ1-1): GAGVSQSPRYKVAKRGQDVALRCDPISGHVSLFWYQQALGQGPEFLTYFQNEAQLDKSGLPSDRFFAERPEGSVSTLKIQRTQQEDSAVYLCASSLSAPGNTEAFFGQGTRLTVV.

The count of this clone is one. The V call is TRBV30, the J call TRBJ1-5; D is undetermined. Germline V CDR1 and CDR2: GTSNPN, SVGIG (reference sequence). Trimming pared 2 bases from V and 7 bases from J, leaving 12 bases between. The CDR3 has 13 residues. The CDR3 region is CAWSIGVGQPQHF. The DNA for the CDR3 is TGTGCCTGGAGTATCGGGGTAGGGCAGCCCCAGCATTTT.

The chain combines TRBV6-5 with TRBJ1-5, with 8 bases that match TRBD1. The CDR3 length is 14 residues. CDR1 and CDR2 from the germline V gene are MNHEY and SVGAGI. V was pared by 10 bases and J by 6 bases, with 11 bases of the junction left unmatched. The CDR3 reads CAMGSGGAGQPQHF. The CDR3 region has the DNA TGTGCCATGGGGTCAGGGGGCGCGGGTCAGCCCCAGCATTTT.

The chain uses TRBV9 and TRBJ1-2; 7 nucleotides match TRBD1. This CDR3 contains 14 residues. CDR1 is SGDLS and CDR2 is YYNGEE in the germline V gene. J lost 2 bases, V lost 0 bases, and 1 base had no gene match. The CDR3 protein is CASSVGDSNYGYTF. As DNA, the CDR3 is TGTGCCAGCAGCGTAGGGGACAGCAACTATGGCTACACCTTC.

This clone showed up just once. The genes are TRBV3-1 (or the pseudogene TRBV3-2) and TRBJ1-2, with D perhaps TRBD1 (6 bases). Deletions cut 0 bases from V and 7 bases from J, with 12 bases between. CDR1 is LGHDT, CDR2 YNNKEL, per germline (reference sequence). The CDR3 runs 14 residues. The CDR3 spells CASSQEGGAGGYTF. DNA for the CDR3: TGTGCCAGCAGCCAAGAAGGGGGGGCCGGTGGCTACACCTTC.

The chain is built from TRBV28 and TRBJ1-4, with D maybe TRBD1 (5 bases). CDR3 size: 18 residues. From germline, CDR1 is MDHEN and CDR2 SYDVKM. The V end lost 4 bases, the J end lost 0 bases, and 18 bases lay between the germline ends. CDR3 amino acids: CASSSGQEKLATNEKLFF. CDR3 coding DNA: TGTGCCAGCAGTTCAGGGCAGGAAAAGCTCGCAACTAATGAAAAACTGTTTTTT.

Written as DNA, the CDR3 is TGTGCCAGCAGTGATAGTAGCGGGGTGGAGACCCAGTACTTC. Amino acid sequence: CASSDSSGVETQYF. The rearrangement joins TRBV2 to TRBJ2-5; 8 bases map to TRBD2. This CDR3 comprises 14 residues. Germline loops: CDR1 SNHLY, CDR2 FYNNEI. Trimming took 3 bases from V and 5 from J; bases not matched to a gene: 5.